The TCR beta chain under discussion was sequenced for a study of blood T cell repertoires in COVID-19. Study details: Researchers got acute and convalescent COVID-19 samples from the United States, Italy and Spain. Nucleic acid was either cDNA or gDNA, and it came from T cells, B-cell-depleted T cells, or PBMCs.

The authors' processing: It was from reference gene primer amplification that nucleated cell counts were estimated. Method: immunoSEQ multiplex PCR; TCRdb's copy keeps in-frame clones and lacks some. The V and J calls and clone size were taken over from that table, and D and trimming were inferred from the DNA. Found here are some 240,000 clones, approximately 88% of them singletons; the top ten hold 5.5% to 8%. Germline lookup yields CDR1 MDHEN and CDR2 SYDVKM. CDR3 length equals 13 residues. The V and J ends lost 6 bases and 2 bases respectively, with 9 bases between them. This sequence joins TRBV28 and TRBJ2-3; tentative D call: TRBD2 (6 bases). This TCR came from a man between 60 and 75 years old who had recovered from COVID-19. Sequencing was carried out using peripheral blood. DNA for the CDR3: TGTGCCAGCAGACGCGGGGCCACAGATACGCAGTATTTT. Its translation is CASRRGATDTQYF.